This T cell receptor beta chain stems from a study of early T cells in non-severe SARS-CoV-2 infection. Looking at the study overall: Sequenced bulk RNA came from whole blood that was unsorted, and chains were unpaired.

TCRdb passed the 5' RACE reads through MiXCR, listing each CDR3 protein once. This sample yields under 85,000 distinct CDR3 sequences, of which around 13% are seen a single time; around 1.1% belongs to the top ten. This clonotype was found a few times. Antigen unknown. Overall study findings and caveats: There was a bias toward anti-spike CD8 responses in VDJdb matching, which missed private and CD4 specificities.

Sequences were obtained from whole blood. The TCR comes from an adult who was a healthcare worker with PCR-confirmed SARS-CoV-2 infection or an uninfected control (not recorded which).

The CDR3: CASSPYGLAVQETQYF. The CDR3 DNA is TGTGCCAGCAGCCCCTACGGACTAGCGGTCCAAGAGACCCAGTACTTC. The chain links TRBV7-9 to TRBJ2-5; TRBD2 matches at 10 bases. Germline CDR1 reads SEHNR; CDR2 reads FQNEAQ (reference sequence). The CDR3 spans 16 residues. V lost 5 bases and J lost 1; bases outside the gene matches: 7.